Below are 16 T cell receptor beta chains sequenced from a single sample in a study of radiotherapy plus CTLA-4 blockade in lung cancer. Method: immunoSEQ multiplex PCR; TCRdb's copy keeps in-frame clones and lacks some. This table holds about 31,000 clones, about 78% found once. Source: peripheral blood, taken from a patient treated with radiotherapy plus ipilimumab. The receptors originated from a human donor with non-small cell lung cancer who had stable disease on radiotherapy plus ipilimumab.

The genes are TRBV6-5 and TRBJ2-5; 12 bases map to TRBD2. The germline gives CDR1 MNHEY, CDR2 SVGAGI. The CDR3 is 16 amino acids. The V segment lost 2 bases and the J segment 5 bases; nucleotides outside the gene matches: 6. This CDR3 reads CASSYSRLAGVETQYF. CDR3 sequence (DNA): TGTGCCAGCAGTTACAGTCGACTAGCGGGGGTGGAGACCCAGTACTTC.

The gene calls are TRBV9 and TRBJ2-1; 8 nucleotides align to TRBD2. V shed 0 bases, J shed 8 bases, and the junction held 7 bases outside the gene matches. Germline values: CDR1 SGDLS, CDR2 YYNGEE. CDR3 size: 15 residues. As DNA, the CDR3 is TGTGCCAGCAGCGTAGAGCTAGCGGGTTCCTATGAGCAGTTCTTC. This gives the protein CASSVELAGSYEQFF. Full variable domain (rest looked up from reference TRBV9 and TRBJ2-1): DSGVTQTPKHLITATGQRVTLRCSPRSGDLSVYWYQQSLDQGLQFLIQYYNGEERAKGNILERFSAQQFPDLHSELNLSSLELGDSALYFCASSVELAGSYEQFFGPGTRLTVL.

The genes are TRBV6-1 and TRBJ1-2, with 9 bases lining up with TRBD1. The CDR3 covers 18 residues. Germline V gene data show CDR1 as MNHNS and CDR2 as SASEGT. After removal of 2 bases from V and 4 bases from J, the junction contained 14 bases not matched to a gene. CDR3 loop: CASSELTPGTGTFYGYTF. CDR3 nucleotides: TGTGCCAGCAGTGAACTCACACCCGGGACAGGGACCTTCTATGGCTACACCTTC.

The chain employs TRBV15 and TRBJ2-5, with TRBD1 as a possible D gene (6 bases). CDR3 length equals 15 residues. Germline values: CDR1 LNHNV, CDR2 YYDKDF (reference sequence). Trimming left V 0 bases short and J 2 bases short, with 10 bases between. CDR3 amino acids: CATSRDHDRQETQYF. CDR3 in DNA: TGTGCCACCAGCAGAGATCACGACAGGCAAGAGACCCAGTACTTC.

V gene TRBV5-1 combines with J gene TRBJ2-1; TRBD1 might be the D (5 bases). V lost 2 bases and J lost 0, with 9 bases in between. Germline loops: CDR1 SGHRS, CDR2 YFSETQ. This CDR3 has 15 amino acids. The DNA for the CDR3 is TGCGCCAGCAGCTTCGGGCAGGGCTCCTACAATGAGCAGTTCTTC. The encoded protein is CASSFGQGSYNEQFF.

The chain couples TRBV4-1 to TRBJ1-6, with TRBD1 identical over 10 bases. The CDR3 runs 17 residues. Germline V CDR1 and CDR2: MGHRA, YSYEKL. The ends lost 4 bases at V and 7 bases at J; junction bases unmatched: 10. The CDR3 DNA follows: TGCGCCAGCAGCCCTGACAGGGGGCAGGGTAGGAATTCACCCCTCCACTTT. Protein sequence: CASSPDRGQGRNSPLHF.

This clone was found a few times. This chain uses TRBV5-4 with TRBJ1-5, with 7 bases matching TRBD1. Germline CDR1 reads SGHNT; CDR2 reads YYREEE (reference sequence). The CDR3 covers 13 residues. Losses at the gene ends were 3 bases for V and 7 bases for J; bases not matched to a gene: 4. The CDR3, as DNA: TGTGCCAGCAGCTCCCAGGGGGGGCAGCCCCAGCATTTT. Its translation: CASSSQGGQPQHF.

The rearrangement links TRBV5-1 to TRBJ2-3; TRBD1 might be the D (5 bases). CDR1 is SGHRS and CDR2 is YFSETQ in the germline V gene. Deletions cut 2 bases from V and 1 base from J, with 8 bases between. The CDR3 has 14 residues. The CDR3, as DNA: TGCGCCAGCAGCTTCGAGACAGGCACAGATACGCAGTATTTT. Translated: CASSFETGTDTQYF.

The CDR3 reads CATSRGQPNQPQHF. As DNA, the CDR3 is TGTGCCACCAGCAGAGGTCAGCCTAATCAGCCCCAGCATTTT. The rearrangement joins TRBV15 to TRBJ1-5; D unresolved. The CDR3 covers 14 residues. The germline gives CDR1 LNHNV, CDR2 YYDKDF (reference sequence). The ends were cut back, 1 base at V and 4 bases at J, with 8 bases in the middle.

The rearrangement joins TRBV5-1 to TRBJ2-5; TRBD1 aligns across 9 bases. Germline loops: CDR1 SGHRS, CDR2 YFSETQ. The CDR3 is made up of 15 amino acids. V lost 0 bases, J lost 3 bases, and 3 bases stayed unmatched. The CDR3 protein is CASSLEGDREETQYF. The CDR3 DNA reads TGCGCCAGCAGCTTGGAAGGGGACAGGGAAGAGACCCAGTACTTC.

The chain carries TRBV6-5 and TRBJ1-2, with D unclear. The V gene's germline CDR1 is MNHEY and CDR2 SVGAGI. The CDR3 has 13 amino acids. V lost 1 base and J 2 bases, leaving 5 bases between the germline ends. The CDR3: CASSYLLNYGYTF. The CDR3 bases are TGTGCCAGCAGTTACTTACTGAACTATGGCTACACCTTC.

The V call is TRBV19, the J call TRBJ2-5; D is unresolved. The V end lost 3 bases, the J end lost 3 bases, and 5 bases lay between the germline ends. Germline CDR1 and CDR2: LNHDA and SQIVND (reference sequence). The CDR3 spans 12 residues. CDR3 sequence reads: CASSIGEETQYF. CDR3 DNA sequence: TGTGCCAGTAGTATTGGAGAAGAGACCCAGTACTTC.

J is TRBJ2-2 and V is TRBV4-1, with D maybe TRBD1 (5 bases). The CDR3 sequence is 19 residues long. CDR1 and CDR2 from the germline V gene are MGHRA and YSYEKL. Trimming pared 0 bases from V and 0 bases from J, leaving 17 bases between. CDR3 amino acids: CASSQDRKWTTTNTGELFF. DNA of the CDR3: TGCGCCAGCAGCCAAGATCGCAAATGGACAACTACGAACACCGGGGAGCTGTTTTTT.

The chain employs TRBV30 and TRBJ1-2; TRBD1 is a possible D gene (6 bases). Trimming took 3 bases from V and 8 from J, leaving 19 bases between them. CDR1 is GTSNPN, CDR2 SVGIG, per germline (reference sequence). The length of the CDR3 is 14 residues. The CDR3 spells CAWRRDRMFRGYTF. CDR3 nucleotide sequence: TGTGCCTGGAGGCGAGACAGGATGTTCAGAGGCTACACCTTC.

The gene calls are TRBV28 and TRBJ1-2; D is unclear. The V gene's germline CDR1 is MDHEN and CDR2 SYDVKM. Deletions cut 4 bases from V and 3 bases from J, with 0 bases between. This CDR3 comprises 10 residues. CDR3 sequence reads: CASSYYGYTF. The CDR3 DNA is TGTGCCAGCAGTTACTATGGCTACACCTTC.

This chain joins TRBV18 and TRBJ1-2, with D hard to call. CDR3 length equals 11 residues. The germline gives CDR1 KGHSH, CDR2 LQKENI. The V end was cut by 2 bases, the J end by 3 bases, with 1 base between. The CDR3 loop reads CASSPDYGYTF. The DNA for the CDR3 is TGTGCCAGCTCACCAGACTATGGCTACACCTTC.